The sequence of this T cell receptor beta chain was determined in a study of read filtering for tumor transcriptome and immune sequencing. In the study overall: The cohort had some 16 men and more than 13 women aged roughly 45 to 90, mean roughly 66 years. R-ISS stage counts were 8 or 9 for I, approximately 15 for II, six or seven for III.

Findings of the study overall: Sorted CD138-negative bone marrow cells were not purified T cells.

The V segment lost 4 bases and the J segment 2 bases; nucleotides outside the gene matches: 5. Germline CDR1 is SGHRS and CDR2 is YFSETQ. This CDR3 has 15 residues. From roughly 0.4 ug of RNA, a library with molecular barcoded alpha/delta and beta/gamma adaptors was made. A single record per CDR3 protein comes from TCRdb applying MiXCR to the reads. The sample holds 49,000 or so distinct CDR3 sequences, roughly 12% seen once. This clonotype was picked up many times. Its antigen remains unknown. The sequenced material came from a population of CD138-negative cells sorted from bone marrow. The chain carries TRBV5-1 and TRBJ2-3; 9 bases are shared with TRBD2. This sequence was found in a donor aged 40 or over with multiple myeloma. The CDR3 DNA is TGCGCCAGCAGCATCGGCGGGAGGGACACAGATACGCAGTATTTT. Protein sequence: CASSIGGRDTDTQYF.